The subject of this entry is one TCR beta chain. The target of this receptor is not known. No much larger clone exists at a distance of one base, and base qualities are not known. This sample stems from a study of blood T cell repertoires in COVID-19 (TCRdb year 2020). Background on the whole study: Collaborator samples came from the United States, Italy and Spain and covered acute and convalescent phases of COVID-19. The prospective study material was composed of cDNA or gDNA derived from T cells, B-cell-depleted T cells, or PBMCs. The sample metadata nearly always contained a de-identified subject ID, COVID-19 status, age in years and sex. A freely available public database, intended as a resource for researchers studying the immune response to SARS-CoV-2, is where the repertoires were released. The dataset comprised deeply sampled blood TCRbeta repertoires from subjects exposed to, actively infected with, or recovered from COVID-19. Samples came from the ongoing ImmuneRACE study (first 160 participants) plus 1,254 subjects from 6 global collaborators. Where HLA class I and class II types were available, the types were taken from metadata supplied by the sample provider, not from assay-based typing.

V is clipped by 8 bases and J by 0 bases, and the sequence between their germline boundaries is 20 bases long. The germline V gene (reference sequence) provides CDR1 LNHNV and CDR2 YYDKDF. The CDR3 runs 17 amino acids, cysteine and phenylalanine included. Solely the CDR3 DNA is kept, with 51 bases framed from the first base. Whole blood was collected in K2EDTA tubes by collaborating institutions according to the institutions' own protocols. For TCRbeta analysis, collaborators shipped samples in one of three forms: frozen whole blood, isolated PBMCs, or DNA extracted from either of those sample types. Study-level results and caveats: The amount of clinical and demographic metadata varied by source and participant and was provided uncurated.

The immunoSEQ Assay, a bias-controlled multiplex PCR, was used to amplify TCRbeta CDR3 regions from genomic DNA. The original pipeline was this. The number of nucleated cells in each sample was estimated by amplification of reference gene primers within the assay. To quantify the absolute abundance of each unique TCRbeta CDR3 rearrangement, sequence reads were collapsed and filtered. For each sample, productive Simpson clonality was calculated as the square root of Simpson's diversity index over productive rearrangements. Entries here come from immuneACCESS through TCRdb and include only in-frame sequences with V and J called. Some clones fail to appear in such tables; in the studies checked, an unresolved V gene covers under half of the shortfall, and the cause of the remainder is unknown. V and J calls and clone size are as listed in that table; D and trimming were resolved from the DNA. This sample holds some 200,000 clones; 70% to 90% were observed only once. The ten largest clones add up to around 5.7% of the sample.

Sequencing used peripheral blood. This sequence was found in a man older than 75 with acute or convalescent COVID-19. The receptor chain draws on TRBV15 and TRBJ1-3; the best D guess is TRBD1, with 5 bases matching. The sequenced DNA: TGTGCCACCGAGCGAGCAGCGGGACTACGCTCTGGAAACACCATATATTTT. Translated, this is CATERAAGLRSGNTIYF.